These 12 T cell receptor beta chains were all obtained from the same sample, sequenced in a study of PD-1 blockade in mismatch repair-deficient tumors. Measured with immunoSEQ multiplex PCR; TCRdb has only the in-frame clones, and not every one. Of 120,000 or so clones detected, roughly nine tenths appear once; the ten largest clones hold roughly 13%. The sequenced sample was peripheral blood, obtained 44 weeks after starting pembrolizumab. The receptors derive from an adult with mismatch repair-deficient cancer.

The J gene is TRBJ2-7, the V gene TRBV29-1; D may correspond to TRBD1 or TRBD2 (6 bases each). CDR3 length: 11 residues. V dropped 5 bases and J dropped 5 bases, with 10 bases sitting between them. CDR1 and CDR2 from the germline V gene are SQVTM and ANQGSEA. CDR3 DNA: TGCAGCGTTTCCGGGGGCAACGAGCAGTACTTC. It is translated as CSVSGGNEQYF.

The V call is TRBV7-9, the J call TRBJ1-4; D call uncertain. V was shortened by 7 bases and J by 6 bases, with 18 bases between the two germline ends. Germline V gives CDR1 SEHNR, CDR2 FQNEAQ (reference sequence). CDR3 size: 15 residues. The DNA for the CDR3 is TGTGCCAGCACCCTATGGGGAGGGAAGGATGAAAAACTGTTTTTT. This gives the protein CASTLWGGKDEKLFF.

This clone has just a few counts. The V and J genes are TRBV25-1 and TRBJ2-7; possibly TRBD2 for D (5 bases). This CDR3 region has 12 residues. Germline-derived CDR1 and CDR2 are MGHDK and SYGVNS. V shed 3 bases and J shed 4 bases, with 7 bases lying between them. Here the CDR3 reads CASSEGRYEQYF. The CDR3, as DNA: TGTGCCAGCAGTGAGGGGAGATACGAGCAGTACTTC.

The chain combines TRBV6-6 with TRBJ2-3; the D gene is possibly TRBD2 (6 bases). Germline V lookup: CDR1 MNHNY, CDR2 SVGAGI (reference sequence). The CDR3 runs to 13 residues. V lost 8 bases and J lost 2, with 11 bases in between. CDR3 coding DNA: TGTGCCAGCGGGGCGGGGACCACAGATACGCAGTATTTT. Amino acids: CASGAGTTDTQYF.

J is TRBJ1-4 and V is TRBV7-9; TRBD1 is a possible D gene (5 bases). V gave up 7 bases and J gave up 6 bases, with 12 bases separating them. Per germline, CDR1 SEHNR and CDR2 FQNEAQ (reference sequence). This CDR3 is 13 amino acids long. CDR3 loop: CASTSGSHEKLFF. The CDR3 DNA reads as TGTGCCAGCACCTCAGGGTCCCATGAAAAACTGTTTTTT. The variable domain in full, with the rest retrieved from reference TRBV7-9 and TRBJ1-4, is DTGVSQNPRHKITKRGQNVTFRCDPISEHNRLYWYRQTLGQGPEFLTYFQNEAQLEKSRLLSDRFSAERPKGSFSTLEIQRTEQGDSAMYLCASTSGSHEKLFFGSGTQLSVL.

This clone was seen more than once but under ten times. The chain recombines TRBV9 with TRBJ2-5; the D is unclear. The V end was cut by 0 bases, the J end by 3 bases, with 6 bases between. This CDR3 is 13 amino acids long. Germline V gives CDR1 SGDLS, CDR2 YYNGEE. CDR3 bases: TGTGCCAGCAGCGTAGCCCAGGAAGAGACCCAGTACTTC. This codes for CASSVAQEETQYF.

The chain is built from TRBV4-3 and TRBJ2-6, with 8 bases lining up with TRBD1. Germline assignment: CDR1 LGHNA and CDR2 YSLEER. The length of the CDR3 is 17 residues. V lost 2 bases, J lost 3 bases, and 6 bases stayed unmatched. This chain's CDR3 is CASSQTSGGVGANVLTF. DNA of the CDR3: TGCGCCAGCAGCCAAACGTCAGGGGGCGTTGGGGCCAACGTCCTGACTTTC.

This clone was counted a single time. This chain joins TRBV10-2 and TRBJ2-1; no firm D call. This CDR3 has 14 amino acids. Per germline, CDR1 WSHSY and CDR2 SAAADI. Between the trimmed V and J ends, which lost 4 bases and 1 base, there was a span of 8 bases. Written as DNA, the CDR3 is TGCGCCAGCAGTGTTCTGGGATCCTACAATGAGCAGTTCTTC. Translated, it gives CASSVLGSYNEQFF.

V gene TRBV19 combines with J gene TRBJ1-1; D is unclear. Deletions cut 3 bases from V and 1 base from J, with 9 bases between. The CDR3 extends over 14 amino acids. The germline gives CDR1 LNHDA, CDR2 SQIVND (reference sequence). CDR3 bases: TGTGCCAGTAGTATGAGGTCGGGGAACACTGAAGCTTTCTTT. Protein sequence: CASSMRSGNTEAFF.

The chain has TRBV11-2 and TRBJ2-2; the match to TRBD2 covers 8 bases. The CDR3 length is 17 residues. CDR1 SGHAT and CDR2 FQNNGV come from the germline V gene. V shed 3 bases and J 3 bases; nucleotides not matched to a gene: 9. DNA of the CDR3: TGTGCCAGCAGCTTCGCGGAAGCGGGAGAGTACACCGGGGAGCTGTTTTTT. Its protein is CASSFAEAGEYTGELFF.

The CDR3 spells CASSQDLGFTDTQYF. DNA for the CDR3: TGTGCCAGCAGCCAAGATCTTGGCTTCACAGATACGCAGTATTTT. V gene TRBV14 combines with J gene TRBJ2-3; D is ambiguous. V shed 0 bases and J shed 2 bases, with 9 bases lying between them. CDR1 is SGHDN, CDR2 FVKESK, per germline. The CDR3 runs to 15 residues.

The chain links TRBV5-1 to TRBJ2-7; D gene unclear. Germline CDR1 reads SGHRS; CDR2 reads YFSETQ. The CDR3 has 15 residues. The V end lost 0 bases, the J end lost 0 bases, and 10 bases lay between the germline ends. The DNA for the CDR3 is TGCGCCAGCAGCTTGGTGGTCGCCTCCTCCTACGAGCAGTACTTC. It encodes CASSLVVASSYEQYF.